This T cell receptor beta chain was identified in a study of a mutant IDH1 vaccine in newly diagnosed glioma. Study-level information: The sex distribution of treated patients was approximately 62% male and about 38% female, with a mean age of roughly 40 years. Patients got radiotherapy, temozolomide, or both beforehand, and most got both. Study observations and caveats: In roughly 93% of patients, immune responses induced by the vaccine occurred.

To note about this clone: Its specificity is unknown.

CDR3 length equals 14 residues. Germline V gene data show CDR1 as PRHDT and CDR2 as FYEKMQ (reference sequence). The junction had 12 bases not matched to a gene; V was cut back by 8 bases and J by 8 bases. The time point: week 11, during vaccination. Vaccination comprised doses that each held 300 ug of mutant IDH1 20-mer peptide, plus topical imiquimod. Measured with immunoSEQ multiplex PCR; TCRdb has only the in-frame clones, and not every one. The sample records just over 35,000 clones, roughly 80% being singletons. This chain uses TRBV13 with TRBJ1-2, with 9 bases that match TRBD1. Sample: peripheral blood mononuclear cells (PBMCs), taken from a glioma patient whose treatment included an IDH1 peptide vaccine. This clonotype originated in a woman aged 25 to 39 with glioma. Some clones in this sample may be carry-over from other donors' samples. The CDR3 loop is CASRQLDRGGGYTF. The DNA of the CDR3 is TGTGCCAGCCGCCAATTGGACAGGGGAGGCGGCTACACCTTC.